This T cell receptor (beta chain) is from a study of blood T cell repertoires in COVID-19. Study information: Sample material is recorded as cDNA or gDNA derived from T cells, B-cell-depleted T cells, or PBMCs.

TCRdb's copy holds only in-frame clones and misses some; the assay was immunoSEQ multiplex PCR. Here the sample spans about 74,000 clones, approximately 88% being singletons. The V end was cut by 1 base, the J end by 0 bases, with 13 bases between. Germline V gene sequence: CDR1 SQVTM, CDR2 ANQGSEA. This CDR3 comprises 15 residues. The receptor was derived from a woman over 75 with acute or convalescent COVID-19. This chain joins TRBV29-1 and TRBJ2-7, with a possible D match to TRBD1 (6 bases). Sequencing used peripheral blood. In DNA, the CDR3 is TGCAGCGTTGAAGGTGTGGGGGCAAGCTCCTACGAGCAGTACTTC. Translation gives CSVEGVGASSYEQYF.